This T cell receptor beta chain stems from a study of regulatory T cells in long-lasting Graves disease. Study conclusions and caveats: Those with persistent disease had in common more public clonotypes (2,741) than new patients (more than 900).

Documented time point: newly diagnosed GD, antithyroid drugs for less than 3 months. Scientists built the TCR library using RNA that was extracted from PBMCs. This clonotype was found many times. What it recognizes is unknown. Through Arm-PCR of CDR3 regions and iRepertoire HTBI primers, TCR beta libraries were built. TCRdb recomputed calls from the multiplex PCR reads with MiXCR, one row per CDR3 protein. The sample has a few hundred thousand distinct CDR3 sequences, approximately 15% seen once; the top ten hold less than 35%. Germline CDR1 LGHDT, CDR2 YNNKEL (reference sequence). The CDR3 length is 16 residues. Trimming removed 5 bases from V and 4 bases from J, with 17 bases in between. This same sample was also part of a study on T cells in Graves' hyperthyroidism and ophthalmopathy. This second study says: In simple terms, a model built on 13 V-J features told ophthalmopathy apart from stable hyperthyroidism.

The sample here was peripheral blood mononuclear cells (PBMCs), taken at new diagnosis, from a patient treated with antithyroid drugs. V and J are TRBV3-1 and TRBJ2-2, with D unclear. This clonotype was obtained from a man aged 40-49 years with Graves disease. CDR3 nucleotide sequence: TGTGCCAGCAGCAGACGGATCCCGCCGCGCACCGGGGAGCTGTTTTTT. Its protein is CASSRRIPPRTGELFF. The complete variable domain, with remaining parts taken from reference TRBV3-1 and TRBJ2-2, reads DTAVSQTPKYLVTQMGNDKSIKCEQNLGHDTMYWYKQDSKKFLKIMFSYNNKELIINETVPNRFSPKSPDKAHLNLHINSLELGDSAVYFCASSRRIPPRTGELFFGEGSRLTVL.